This T cell receptor (beta chain) was identified in a study of shared clonotypes between healthy human individuals. The table lists this clone with a count of one. Cells designated naive CD8 were CD45RO-negative and were positively selected for CCR7, with terminally differentiated effector memory CD45RA+ cells excluded. Some clones are missing from TCRdb's copy, which holds only in-frame ones; the method was immunoSEQ multiplex PCR. The sample has about 2.1 million clones, roughly 95% seen once. The TCR comes from a man aged 18-30 years in good health. Some clones in this sample may be carry-over from other donors' samples. The specimen was naive CD8+ T cells from PBMCs.

The CDR3, as DNA: TGTGCCAGCAGCTTAAGACTAGCGGGAGGAAACGAGCAGTACTTC. The encoded protein is CASSLRLAGGNEQYF. The genes are TRBV7-8 and TRBJ2-7, with 13 nucleotides matching TRBD2. Germline V lookup: CDR1 SGHVS, CDR2 FQNEAQ. V gave up 2 bases and J gave up 5 bases; unmatched junction bases: 3. The CDR3 sequence is 15 residues long.